Presented here are 19 T cell receptor beta chains from one specimen sequenced in a study of shared clonotypes between healthy human individuals. The table came from immunoSEQ multiplex PCR; TCRdb's copy has only in-frame clones and leaves some out. The table has millions of clones, about 95% seen once; the top ten hold 0.9% to 1.3%. CD45RO-negative, CCR7-selected cells formed the naive CD8 fraction, which excluded terminally differentiated effector memory CD45RA+ cells. Input material: naive CD8+ T cells sorted from blood. The receptor source for this set is a man aged 18 to 29 in good health.

The genes are TRBV19 and TRBJ2-7; tentatively, D is TRBD1 (7 bases). This CDR3 is built from 15 residues. Trimming took off 7 bases at V and 6 bases at J, with 22 bases between the two ends. Per the germline V gene, CDR1 is LNHDA and CDR2 is SQIVND (reference sequence). The CDR3: CASNRDREGGGEQYF. For the CDR3, the DNA is TGTGCCAGTAATCGGGACAGAGAAGGGGGAGGCGAGCAGTACTTC.

With regard to this clone: The same CDR3 also results from other DNA sequences found in this sample. This rearrangement joins TRBV28 to TRBJ2-7; D gene uncertain. The CDR3 sequence is 12 residues long. Germline CDR1 MDHEN, CDR2 SYDVKM. The V end was cut by 4 bases, the J end by 4 bases, with 8 bases between. The DNA of the CDR3 is TGTGCCAGCAGTTCGCCGGCTTACGAGCAGTACTTC. It is translated as CASSSPAYEQYF.

This sequence joins TRBV19 and TRBJ1-1; 10 nucleotides align to TRBD1. The J segment lost 3 bases and the V segment lost 3 bases, leaving 1 base of the junction unmatched. Germline V gene data show CDR1 as LNHDA and CDR2 as SQIVND (reference sequence). CDR3 length: 14 residues. The CDR3 DNA sequence: TGTGCCAGTAGTATGGGACAGGGGCACACTGAAGCTTTCTTT. Translated, it gives CASSMGQGHTEAFF.

The V call is TRBV9, the J call TRBJ2-1; D might be TRBD2 (5 bases). This CDR3 has 12 amino acids. The V and J ends lost 0 bases and 9 bases respectively, with 7 bases between them. Germline-derived CDR1 and CDR2 are SGDLS and YYNGEE. CDR3 bases: TGTGCCAGCAGCGTAGGTACTAGTGAGCAGTTCTTC. Translation gives CASSVGTSEQFF.

The chain links TRBV9 to TRBJ2-1; the match to TRBD2 covers 7 bases. The CDR3 has 16 amino acids. The V gene end was trimmed by 1 base and the J gene end by 1 base; junction bases not matched to a gene: 5. Germline CDR1 reads SGDLS; CDR2 reads YYNGEE. CDR3 coding DNA: TGTGCCAGCAGCGTACTCCGGGAGGTATCCTACAATGAGCAGTTCTTC. Protein sequence: CASSVLREVSYNEQFF.

This clone was recorded a few times. Additional DNA sequences in this sample encode the identical CDR3. In nucleotides, the CDR3 is TGTGCCAGCAGTCCAACAGGCACCTACGAGCAGTACTTC. It yields the protein CASSPTGTYEQYF. This sequence joins TRBV27 and TRBJ2-7; D might be TRBD1 (5 bases). V lost 5 bases to trimming and J lost 2 bases, with 10 bases between them. Germline loops: CDR1 MNHEY, CDR2 SMNVEV (reference sequence). This CDR3 is built from 13 residues.

This clone appeared a single time. Other DNA sequences in this sample translate to the same CDR3. The rearrangement joins TRBV7-9 to TRBJ2-7; D not resolved. Trimming removed 4 bases at V and 5 bases at J, with 3 bases between. Germline V gives CDR1 SEHNR, CDR2 FQNEAQ (reference sequence). This CDR3 has 10 amino acids. For the CDR3, the DNA is TGTGCCAGCAGCTCTAACGAGCAGTACTTC. It encodes CASSSNEQYF.

V and J are TRBV5-5 and TRBJ2-7; D is tentatively TRBD1 or TRBD2 (6 bases each). Trimming cost V 1 base and J 2 bases, with 13 bases left between them. There are 15 residues in the CDR3. The germline V gene encodes CDR1 SGHKS and CDR2 YYEKEE (reference sequence). CDR3 loop: CASSLFGGETYEQYF. The CDR3 DNA follows: TGTGCCAGCAGCTTGTTCGGGGGCGAGACCTACGAGCAGTACTTC.

The J gene is TRBJ2-7, the V gene TRBV4-1, with TRBD1 matching over 7 bases. The ends lost 4 bases at V and 2 bases at J; junction bases unmatched: 8. The CDR3 sequence is 15 residues long. Germline V gene data show CDR1 as MGHRA and CDR2 as YSYEKL. The CDR3 reads CASSLGQEGPYEQYF. DNA for the CDR3: TGCGCCAGCAGCCTAGGACAGGAAGGACCCTACGAGCAGTACTTC.

The CDR3 spells CASSYLLIQSSINYNEQFF. In nucleotides, the CDR3 is TGTGCCAGCAGCTACCTTTTGATTCAAAGTTCCATAAACTACAATGAGCAGTTCTTC. The rearrangement links TRBV5-8 to TRBJ2-1; D ambiguous. CDR1 is SGHTS, CDR2 YDEGEE, per germline. This CDR3 contains 19 residues. Trimming took 3 bases from V and 3 from J, leaving 25 bases between them.

The V gene is TRBV27, the J gene TRBJ1-4, with 9 nucleotides matching TRBD1. The CDR3 is 14 residues long. V lost 5 bases to trimming and J lost 7 bases; unmatched junction nucleotides: 5. Germline V gene data show CDR1 as MNHEY and CDR2 as SMNVEV (reference sequence). The CDR3 is CASSPTGGFEKLFF. As DNA, the CDR3 is TGTGCCAGCAGTCCGACAGGGGGTTTTGAAAAACTGTTTTTT. Supplemented by reference TRBV27 and TRBJ1-4, the full variable domain reads EAQVTQNPRYLITVTGKKLTVTCSQNMNHEYMSWYRQDPGLGLRQIYYSMNVEVTDKGDVPEGYKVSRKEKRNFPLILESPSPNQTSLYFCASSPTGGFEKLFFGSGTQLSVL.

This clone was counted a single time. CDR3 sequence reads: CASSSGPENTIYF. DNA for the CDR3: TGCGCCAGCAGTTCGGGGCCCGAAAACACCATATATTTT. The genes are TRBV10-1 and TRBJ1-3; D may be TRBD1 (5 bases). The V end lost 5 bases, the J end lost 6 bases, and 11 bases lay between the germline ends. The CDR3 length is 13 residues. Germline CDR1 is WNHNN and CDR2 is SYGVQD (reference sequence).

The chain couples TRBV7-6 to TRBJ2-3; D is perhaps TRBD2 (6 bases). This CDR3 is 15 amino acids long. CDR1 SGHVS and CDR2 FNYEAQ come from the germline V gene. Trimming shortened V by 2 bases and J by 5 bases, and 14 bases separated the two germline ends. The CDR3 region is CASSLLGGAGDTQYF. The CDR3 DNA sequence: TGTGCCAGCAGCTTACTGGGGGGAGCAGGAGATACGCAGTATTTT.

The chain has TRBV27 and TRBJ2-7, with 10 bases fitting TRBD2. Germline V gene lookup returns CDR1 MNHEY and CDR2 SMNVEV (reference sequence). The CDR3 loop spans 14 amino acids. The V and J ends lost 2 bases and 6 bases, in that order; junction bases with no gene match: 4. CDR3 DNA sequence: TGTGCCAGCAGTTTACTAGCGGGGGAAGGCGAGCAGTACTTC. Translation gives CASSLLAGEGEQYF.

Note on this clone: Other nucleotide sequences in the sample specify the same CDR3. V is TRBV7-6 and J is TRBJ2-3; no clear D gene. The germline V gene has CDR1 SGHVS and CDR2 FNYEAQ. V lost 1 base and J 6 bases, leaving 8 bases between the germline ends. The CDR3 runs to 13 residues. The CDR3 reads CASSLDPGDTQYF. The CDR3 DNA is TGTGCCAGCAGCTTAGATCCGGGTGATACGCAGTATTTT.

V and J are TRBV6-5 and TRBJ2-7; a weak D match, TRBD2 (5 bases). Trimming stripped 8 bases from V and 6 bases from J, with 20 bases between. Germline-derived CDR1 and CDR2 are MNHEY and SVGAGI. The CDR3 loop spans 14 amino acids. The CDR3 here is CASSPASIWGEQYF. The CDR3 region has the DNA TGTGCCAGCTCACCGGCTAGCATATGGGGCGAGCAGTACTTC.

The chain couples TRBV11-2 to TRBJ2-1, with 10 positions matching TRBD2. The CDR3 loop spans 16 amino acids. Trimming at V came to 4 bases and at J to 3 bases, leaving 6 bases not matched to a gene. Germline V gives CDR1 SGHAT, CDR2 FQNNGV. This CDR3 reads CASSSLEREGYNEQFF. DNA for the CDR3: TGTGCCAGCAGCTCCCTCGAGCGGGAGGGCTACAATGAGCAGTTCTTC.

The chain carries TRBV2 and TRBJ2-5; 11 bases line up with TRBD2. Germline trimming cut 8 bases from V and 4 bases from J; bases unmatched to any gene: 12. Germline CDR1 is SNHLY and CDR2 is FYNNEI. This CDR3 spans 16 amino acids. CDR3: CASSGATSGIGETQYF. CDR3 coding DNA: TGTGCCAGCTCTGGGGCGACTAGCGGGATAGGAGAGACCCAGTACTTC.

Details on this clone: Because the CDR3's place on the DNA is in doubt, the DNA is left out and the CDR3 is given as listed by TCRdb. At the DNA level, this CDR3 is encoded by other sequences in the same sample as well. The rearrangement links TRBV9 to TRBJ1-1. Looked up from germline, CDR1 is SGDLS and CDR2 is YYNGEE. The CDR3 has 16 residues if both end residues are counted. CDR3 residues: CASSVASGNKNTEAFF.